The text below deals with one T cell receptor (beta chain). The target antigen is unknown. Time point specified: week 23, last vaccination. What each vaccine dose contained was 300 ug of mutant IDH1 20-mer peptide, accompanied by topical imiquimod. The source of the sample is a study of a mutant IDH1 vaccine in newly diagnosed glioma. Whole-study context: Treated patients, roughly 62% male and about 38% female, averaged about 40 years of age.

Study outcomes and limitations: Detectable vaccine-induced immune responses arose in around 95% of patients.

Assay: immunoSEQ multiplex PCR; the TCRdb copy retains only in-frame clones and omits some. Of about 82,000 clones listed, 65% to 90% are singletons. Sequencing was performed on PBMCs, taken from a glioma patient whose treatment included an IDH1 peptide vaccine. The receptor comes from a man aged 25 to 40 with glioma. Some clones in this sample may be carry-over from other donors' samples.

The chain's CDR3 is CASSWTGDQPQHF. For the CDR3, the DNA is TGTGCCAGCAGTTGGACAGGGGATCAGCCCCAGCATTTT. The J gene is TRBJ1-5, the V gene TRBV6-5; 9 bases match TRBD1. The CDR3 sequence is 13 residues long. The germline V gene has CDR1 MNHEY and CDR2 SVGAGI. Unmatched junction bases numbered 0, after V lost 4 bases and J lost 5 bases.